The 16 T cell receptor beta chains below all came from one sample that was sequenced in a study of cytomegalovirus exposure and HLA in healthy donors. The study ran its PCR with 60 Vbeta and 13 Jbeta primers. TCRdb's table, derived via immunoSEQ multiplex PCR, lists solely in-frame clones and lacks some. In the table there are some 150,000 clones, under 85% of which are singletons. The sample consisted of PBMCs. Source of these receptors: a female donor in good health and CMV-seronegative.

The rearrangement links TRBV7-8 to TRBJ2-7, with 7 nucleotides matching TRBD2. The CDR3 length is 14 residues. V lost 5 bases and J lost 1; bases outside the gene matches: 5. The V gene's germline CDR1 is SGHVS and CDR2 FQNEAQ. CDR3 protein: CASSHGLESYEQYF. In DNA, the CDR3 is TGTGCCAGCAGCCATGGACTAGAATCCTACGAGCAGTACTTC.

The chain recombines TRBV30 with TRBJ1-1; the match to TRBD1 covers 10 bases. Germline-derived CDR1 and CDR2 are GTSNPN and SVGIG (reference sequence). Losses at the gene ends were 2 bases for V and 1 base for J; bases not matched to a gene: 10. This CDR3 is 17 amino acids long. This CDR3 is CAWSLTGGEWKNTEAFF. The CDR3 DNA sequence: TGTGCCTGGAGTTTGACAGGGGGCGAGTGGAAGAACACTGAAGCTTTCTTT.

J is TRBJ1-5 and V is TRBV13; tentatively, D is TRBD1 (6 bases). CDR1 PRHDT and CDR2 FYEKMQ come from the germline V gene (reference sequence). V lost 3 bases, J lost 6 bases, and 15 bases lay in between. This CDR3 comprises 15 residues. CDR3 in amino acids: CASSLSGTLGQPQHF. CDR3 bases: TGTGCCAGCAGCTTGTCCGGGACATTAGGTCAGCCCCAGCATTTT.

The rearrangement joins TRBV4-3 to TRBJ2-4; no clear D gene. The ends were cut back, 1 base at V and 6 bases at J, with 10 bases in the middle. The CDR3 is 14 residues long. CDR1 is LGHNA, CDR2 YSLEER, per germline. The DNA of the CDR3 is TGCGCCAGCAGCCAAGTTGGCCGGAGAAACATTCAGTACTTC. Translated, it gives CASSQVGRRNIQYF.

The chain links TRBV28 to TRBJ1-1, with D possibly TRBD1 on 6 matching bases. CDR3 length: 15 residues. Trimming stripped 2 bases from V and 5 bases from J, with 15 bases between. The germline V gene has CDR1 MDHEN and CDR2 SYDVKM. CDR3 loop: CASSLVKGGITEAFF. The CDR3 bases are TGTGCCAGCAGTTTAGTCAAGGGGGGGATTACTGAAGCTTTCTTT.

The rearrangement joins TRBV5-1 to TRBJ1-1; D possibly corresponds to TRBD1 (6 bases). The V and J ends lost 4 bases and 3 bases respectively, with 16 bases between them. The germline V gene encodes CDR1 SGHRS and CDR2 YFSETQ. The CDR3 is 15 residues long. The CDR3 region is CASSPGQVTYTEAFF. The DNA for the CDR3 is TGCGCCAGCAGCCCGGGACAAGTCACCTACACTGAAGCTTTCTTT.

The V gene is TRBV5-1, the J gene TRBJ2-1; 9 bases match TRBD1. With V trimmed by 2 bases and J by 1 base, 1 base remained unmatched. The CDR3 totals 15 residues. Germline assignment: CDR1 SGHRS and CDR2 YFSETQ. The CDR3 DNA follows: TGCGCCAGCAGCTTTGACAGGGGGTCCTACAATGAGCAGTTCTTC. Translated, it gives CASSFDRGSYNEQFF.

V is TRBV5-1 and J is TRBJ1-2, with 7 bases identical to TRBD1. Germline V CDR1 and CDR2: SGHRS, YFSETQ. With V trimmed by 1 base and J by 7 bases, 10 bases remained unmatched. This CDR3 comprises 15 residues. The CDR3 sequence is CASSLSTGVGVGYTF. The CDR3 DNA sequence: TGCGCCAGCAGCTTGAGTACAGGGGTTGGTGTTGGCTACACCTTC. Variable domain in full (rest from reference TRBV5-1 and TRBJ1-2): KAGVTQTPRYLIKTRGQQVTLSCSPISGHRSVSWYQQTPGQGLQFLFEYFSETQRNKGNFPGRFSGRQFSNSRSEMNVSTLELGDSALYLCASSLSTGVGVGYTFGSGTRLTVV.

The table lists this clone with a count of one. The chain links TRBV15 to TRBJ1-3; possible D gene TRBD1, 5 bases. CDR1 and CDR2 (germline): LNHNV, YYDKDF (reference sequence). CDR3 size: 17 residues. The V end was cut by 0 bases, the J end by 0 bases, with 12 bases between. The CDR3: CATSRDGGGGSGNTIYF. The CDR3 DNA reads as TGTGCCACCAGCAGAGATGGGGGGGGAGGCTCTGGAAACACCATATATTTT.

The chain joins TRBV10-1 to TRBJ2-7, with D perhaps TRBD1 (6 bases). Trimming took 6 bases from V and 0 from J, leaving 12 bases between them. The CDR3 has 14 residues. Germline V gives CDR1 WNHNN, CDR2 SYGVQD (reference sequence). This chain's CDR3 is CASSKEQGSYEQYF. The CDR3 coding sequence is TGCGCCAGCAGCAAAGAACAGGGCTCCTACGAGCAGTACTTC.

The J gene is TRBJ2-7, the V gene TRBV7-2, with TRBD1 matching 7 bases. This CDR3 is built from 15 residues. CDR1 and CDR2 (germline): SGHTA, FQGNSA. The V gene end was trimmed by 5 bases and the J gene end by 2 bases; junction bases not matched to a gene: 9. The CDR3 reads CASSRQGIETYEQYF. CDR3 DNA: TGTGCCAGCAGCAGACAGGGTATTGAGACCTACGAGCAGTACTTC. Supplemented by reference TRBV7-2 and TRBJ2-7, the full variable domain reads GAGVSQSPSNKVTEKGKDVELRCDPISGHTALYWYRQSLGQGLEFLIYFQGNSAPDKSGLPSDRFSAERTGGSVSTLTIQRTQQEDSAVYLCASSRQGIETYEQYFGPGTRLTVT.

V gene TRBV28 combines with J gene TRBJ2-7; D unresolved. Germline CDR1 and CDR2: MDHEN and SYDVKM. Trimming pared 6 bases from V and 5 bases from J, leaving 14 bases between. The CDR3 covers 13 residues. The CDR3 loop reads CASSPVLLNEQYF. As DNA, the CDR3 is TGTGCCAGCAGCCCAGTTCTCCTTAACGAGCAGTACTTC.

The chain joins TRBV9 to TRBJ2-1; D possibly corresponds to TRBD1 (6 bases). V was clipped by 1 base and J by 9 bases, with 20 bases between them. Germline V CDR1 and CDR2: SGDLS, YYNGEE. The CDR3 is 16 amino acids. The CDR3 is CASSVSGVTNGLEQFF. CDR3 coding DNA: TGTGCCAGCAGCGTATCAGGGGTAACCAACGGACTTGAGCAGTTCTTC.

The chain joins TRBV19 to TRBJ1-5; the match to TRBD1 covers 9 bases. The CDR3 has 16 residues. Looked up from germline, CDR1 is LNHDA and CDR2 is SQIVND (reference sequence). V lost 3 bases and J lost 1; bases outside the gene matches: 4. CDR3 loop: CASSISQGASNQPQHF. DNA for the CDR3: TGTGCCAGTAGTATTTCACAGGGGGCGAGCAATCAGCCCCAGCATTTT.

This clone was recorded a few times. The chain joins TRBV5-1 to TRBJ1-4; D is possibly TRBD1 (5 bases). V lost 8 bases and J lost 8, with 19 bases in between. In germline, CDR1 is SGHRS, CDR2 YFSETQ. This CDR3 spans 14 amino acids. CDR3 in DNA: TGCGCCAGTCGTCTGGGGGGTCCCGGGGAAAAACTGTTTTTT. Protein: CASRLGGPGEKLFF.

The gene calls are TRBV4-2 and TRBJ1-3, with TRBD1 identical over 11 bases. This CDR3 is built from 16 residues. V dropped 4 bases and J dropped 2; count of bases not matched to a gene: 4. Germline V CDR1 and CDR2: LGHNA, YNFKEQ. CDR3 DNA sequence: TGTGCCAGCAGCCCCCTGGACAGGGGGCCTGGAAACACCATATATTTT. Protein sequence: CASSPLDRGPGNTIYF.